This section outlines one T cell receptor beta chain sequence together with its context. These data belong to a study of spatial heterogeneity in lung cancer. Study context: Donation came from around 77 patients with untreated early-stage non-small cell lung cancer. Detected beta-chain sequences consistently exceeded alpha-chain sequences.

TCRdb re-derived calls from the 5' RACE reads in MiXCR, one entry per CDR3 protein. In the table there are around 110,000 distinct CDR3 sequences, about 12% of which are singletons. Time point noted: blood at routine non-recurrence follow-up after resection. TCRs were sequenced from unsorted whole RNA of tumor, nontumor lung or PBMC. Per the germline V gene, CDR1 is WNHNN and CDR2 is SYGVQD (reference sequence). V shed 2 bases and J 1 base; nucleotides not matched to a gene: 1. The CDR3 length is 15 residues. The material was PBMCs, obtained at follow-up. The TCR originated in a male donor with early-stage non-small cell lung cancer. V is TRBV10-1 and J is TRBJ2-1; 8 positions match TRBD2. The chain's CDR3 is CASSETSGSYNEQFF. The DNA of the CDR3 is TGCGCCAGCAGTGAGACTAGCGGATCCTACAATGAGCAGTTCTTC.